A selection of T cell receptor beta chains follows, all from one sample in a study of T-cell reconstitution after alpha-beta-depleted transplantation in children. TCRdb processed the PCR reads anew with MiXCR; each CDR3 protein has one entry. Among 500,000 to 650,000 distinct CDR3 sequences listed, roughly 13% were seen once. The material was PBMCs, mostly from graft donor cells, obtained 360 days after TCRalphabeta/CD19-depleted stem cell transplant. These receptors came from a male patient aged 10-17 years who had a stem cell transplant for acute myeloid leukemia, so the T cells may come from the graft donor. CDR3s include the opening cysteine and the closing phenylalanine or tryptophan. The D gene is left open where the match is weak. Clone size is not always given. Where it is, it says once, few, many or a class for expanded clones.

J gene | clone size | D gene | V gene | CDR3 protein | CDR3 DNA
TRBJ2-5 | once | NA | TRBV12-3/TRBV12-4 | CASSNRRTAAKVAQYF | TGTGCCAGCAGTAACCGTCGTACAGCGGCTAAAGTGGCCCAGTACTTC
TRBJ1-1 | NA | TRBD1 | TRBV2 | CASSGGTALNTEAFF | TGTGCCAGCAGTGGCGGGACAGCTCTGAACACTGAAGCTTTCTTT
TRBJ2-1 | few | TRBD2 | TRBV12-3/TRBV12-4 | CASSSKPTSGRRWDNEQFF | TGTGCCAGCAGTTCTAAGCCGACTAGCGGGAGGAGATGGGACAATGAGCAGTTCTTC
TRBJ2-7 | NA | TRBD2 | TRBV12-3/TRBV12-4 | CASSSPGLAVYEQYF | TGTGCCAGCAGTTCCCCGGGACTAGCGGTCTACGAGCAGTACTTC
TRBJ2-5 | NA | TRBD2 | TRBV7-7 | CASSLGLDLGETQYF | TGTGCTAGCAGCTTAGGACTAGATCTCGGGGAGACCCAGTACTTC
TRBJ2-1 | many | TRBD1 | TRBV10-3 | CAISETDRVHNEQFF | TGTGCCATCAGTGAAACGGACAGGGTACACAATGAGCAGTTCTTC
TRBJ2-1 | NA | TRBD2 | TRBV14 | CASSSRLAGGRHEQFF | TGTGCCAGCAGCAGCAGACTAGCGGGAGGGCGCCATGAGCAGTTCTTC
TRBJ2-7 | NA | TRBD1 | TRBV10-3 | CAISGQGTEQYF | TGTGCCATCAGCGGACAGGGAACCGAGCAGTACTTC
TRBJ2-7 | few | NA | TRBV6-1 | CASSVMGGHYEQYF | TGTGCCAGCAGTGTCATGGGGGGGCACTACGAGCAGTACTTC
TRBJ1-6 | NA | TRBD1 | TRBV10-3 | CAIRRDSKNSPLHF | TGTGCCATCAGGAGGGACAGCAAAAATTCACCCCTCCACTTT
TRBJ1-1 | few | NA | TRBV4-3 | CASSPAKGWTEAFF | TGCGCCAGCAGCCCCGCCAAGGGATGGACTGAAGCTTTCTTT
TRBJ2-7 | NA | TRBD1 | TRBV29-1 | CSVEGTGAYEQYF | TGCAGCGTTGAGGGGACAGGGGCGTACGAGCAGTACTTC
TRBJ2-5 | NA | NA | TRBV28 | CASRAVGVQETQYF | TGTGCCAGCAGAGCCGTGGGGGTTCAAGAGACCCAGTACTTC
TRBJ2-1 | many | TRBD2 | TRBV29-1 | CSVEPSGTITEQFF | TGCAGCGTTGAACCTAGCGGGACAATCACTGAGCAGTTCTTC
TRBJ2-3 | NA | NA | TRBV12-3/TRBV12-4 | CASIAALVDTQYF | TGTGCCAGCATAGCGGCCCTAGTGGATACGCAGTATTTT
TRBJ1-2 | many | TRBD1 | TRBV7-9 | CASSSRDRGNYGYTF | TGTGCCAGCAGCTCCCGGGACAGGGGAAACTATGGCTACACCTTC
TRBJ2-1 | NA | NA | TRBV12-3/TRBV12-4 | CASRAAFNEQFF | TGTGCCAGCAGAGCAGCCTTCAATGAGCAGTTCTTC
TRBJ2-4 | many | NA | TRBV4-2 | CASSQDNGNIAKNIQYF | TGTGCCAGCAGCCAAGATAACGGGAATATAGCCAAAAACATTCAGTACTTC
TRBJ2-2 | NA | TRBD2 | TRBV5-1 | CASSRAGGNTGELFF | TGCGCCAGCAGCAGAGCGGGAGGGAACACCGGGGAGCTGTTTTTT
TRBJ2-3 | NA | NA | TRBV7-8 | CASSLSGLQGGTQYF | TGTGCCAGCAGCTTATCCGGACTACAAGGCGGCACGCAGTATTTT
TRBJ2-7 | few | NA | TRBV3-1 | CASSRGQPSYEQYF | TGTGCCAGCAGCCGCGGACAGCCTTCCTACGAGCAGTACTTC
TRBJ2-3 | NA | NA | TRBV20-1 | CSASQTTGYSTDTQYF | TGCAGTGCTAGTCAAACAACAGGGTATTCAACAGATACGCAGTATTTT
TRBJ2-2 | NA | TRBD2 | TRBV20-1 | CSASGREGLTGELFF | TGCAGTGCTAGTGGGCGGGAGGGCCTCACCGGGGAGCTGTTTTTT
TRBJ2-2 | many | TRBD2 | TRBV20-1 | CSARGGGNTGELFF | TGCAGTGCTAGGGGCGGGGGGAACACCGGGGAGCTGTTTTTT
TRBJ1-4 | few | TRBD1 | TRBV29-1 | CSVTGQGGEKLFF | TGCAGCGTTACGGGACAGGGAGGGGAAAAACTGTTTTTT
TRBJ2-2 | NA | TRBD2 | TRBV6-2/TRBV6-3 | CASTTGTSGSFGELFF | TGTGCCAGCACCACCGGGACTAGCGGGAGCTTCGGGGAGCTGTTTTTT
TRBJ2-5 | NA | NA | TRBV20-1 | CSARWGTQTALETQYF | TGCAGTGCTAGATGGGGGACACAGACAGCTCTAGAGACCCAGTACTTC
TRBJ2-1 | NA | TRBD2 | TRBV6-5 | CASSSSRLSGGTYNEQFF | TGTGCCAGCAGTTCCTCCCGTCTTAGCGGGGGGACCTACAATGAGCAGTTCTTC
TRBJ2-1 | NA | NA | TRBV28 | CASSFPTRAQAYNEQFF | TGTGCCAGCAGTTTCCCGACTAGGGCCCAGGCCTACAATGAGCAGTTCTTC
TRBJ2-7 | many | TRBD2 | TRBV3-1 | CASSQDLLAGGPVDEQYF | TGTGCCAGCAGCCAAGATTTACTAGCGGGAGGGCCAGTTGACGAGCAGTACTTC
TRBJ2-6 | NA | NA | TRBV7-2 | CASTLSPFSGANVLTF | TGTGCCAGCACCCTAAGCCCCTTCTCTGGGGCCAACGTCCTGACTTTC
TRBJ2-7 | few | NA | TRBV3-1 | CASSQDTARVFKEQYF | TGTGCCAGCAGCCAAGATACAGCCAGAGTCTTTAAGGAGCAGTACTTC
TRBJ2-7 | few | TRBD2 | TRBV9 | CASSARLAGGVGEQYF | TGTGCCAGCAGCGCCCGACTAGCGGGAGGGGTGGGCGAGCAGTACTTC
TRBJ2-1 | few | NA | TRBV9 | CASAGRKSPNEQFF | TGTGCCAGCGCCGGCAGAAAATCACCTAATGAGCAGTTCTTC
TRBJ2-3 | NA | NA | TRBV12-3/TRBV12-4 | CASSPGARDTQYF | TGTGCCAGCAGTCCGGGGGCTCGGGATACGCAGTATTTT
TRBJ1-2 | NA | NA | TRBV5-1 | CASSLFFGGENYGYTF | TGCGCCAGCAGCTTGTTCTTCGGTGGGGAAAACTATGGCTACACCTTC
TRBJ2-7 | NA | NA | TRBV5-5 | CASSLQWEVYYEQYF | TGTGCCAGCAGCTTGCAGTGGGAGGTCTACTACGAGCAGTACTTC
TRBJ2-7 | few | NA | TRBV20-1 | CSARLVASYYEQYF | TGCAGTGCTAGACTTGTAGCGTCCTACTACGAGCAGTACTTC
TRBJ1-2 | NA | NA | TRBV14 | CASSLRDLGENGYTF | TGTGCCAGCAGCCTCCGGGATCTCGGGGAGAATGGCTACACCTTC
TRBJ2-7 | few | NA | TRBV5-1 | CASSLFPRLVIRRLKYF | TGCGCCAGCAGCTTGTTCCCCCGACTGGTAATCAGACGGTTGAAGTACTTC
TRBJ2-1 | NA | TRBD2 | TRBV6-1 | CASRRDDRGPGLAGGGRFF | TGTGCCAGCAGGAGGGACGACAGGGGACCGGGACTAGCGGGAGGGGGTCGGTTCTTC
TRBJ2-1 | NA | NA | TRBV20-1 | CSATTERRTYNEQFF | TGCAGTGCTACTACCGAGCGGAGAACGTACAATGAGCAGTTCTTC
TRBJ1-1 | few | NA | TRBV29-1 | CSVRGQRNTEAFF | TGCAGCGTACGCGGACAGAGGAACACTGAAGCTTTCTTT